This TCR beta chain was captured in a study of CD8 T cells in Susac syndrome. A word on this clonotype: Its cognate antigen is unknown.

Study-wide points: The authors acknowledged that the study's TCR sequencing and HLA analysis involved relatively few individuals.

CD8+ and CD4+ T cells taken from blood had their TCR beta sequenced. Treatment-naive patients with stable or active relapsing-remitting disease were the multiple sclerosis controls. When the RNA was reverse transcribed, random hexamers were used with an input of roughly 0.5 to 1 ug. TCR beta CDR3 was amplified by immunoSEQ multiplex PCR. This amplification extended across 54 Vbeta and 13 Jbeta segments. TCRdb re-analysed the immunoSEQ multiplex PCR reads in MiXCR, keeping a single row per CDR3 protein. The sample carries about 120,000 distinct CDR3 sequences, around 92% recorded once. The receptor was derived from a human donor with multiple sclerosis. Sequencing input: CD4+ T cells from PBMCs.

The CDR3 coding sequence is TGCGCCAGCAGCTTGACAGGACAGGGACTATCCGATGGCTACACCTTC. This translates into CASSLTGQGLSDGYTF. The chain employs TRBV5-1 and TRBJ1-2; 8 nucleotides agree with TRBD1. Germline-derived CDR1 and CDR2 are SGHRS and YFSETQ. Trimming cost V 1 base and J 6 bases; bases outside gene matches: 11. The CDR3 length is 16 residues.